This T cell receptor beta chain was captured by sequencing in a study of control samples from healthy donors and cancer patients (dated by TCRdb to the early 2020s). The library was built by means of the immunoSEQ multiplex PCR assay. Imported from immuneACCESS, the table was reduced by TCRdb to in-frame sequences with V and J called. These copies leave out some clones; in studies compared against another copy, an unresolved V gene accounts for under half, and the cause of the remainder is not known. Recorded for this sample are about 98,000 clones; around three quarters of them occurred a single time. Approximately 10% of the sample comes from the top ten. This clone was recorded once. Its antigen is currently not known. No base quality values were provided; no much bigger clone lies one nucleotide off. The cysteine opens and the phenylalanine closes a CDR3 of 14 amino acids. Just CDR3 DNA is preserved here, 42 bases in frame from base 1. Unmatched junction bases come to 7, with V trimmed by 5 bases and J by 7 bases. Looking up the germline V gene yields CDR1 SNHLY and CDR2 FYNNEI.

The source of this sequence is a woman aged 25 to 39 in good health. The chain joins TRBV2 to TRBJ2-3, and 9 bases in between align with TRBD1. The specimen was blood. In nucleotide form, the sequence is TGTGCCAGCAGTCGCACGGGACAGGGTTATACGCAGTATTTT. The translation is CASSRTGQGYTQYF.